This T cell receptor (beta chain) was captured by sequencing in a study of blood T cell repertoires in COVID-19 (dated by TCRdb to 2019 to 2021). Describing the broader study: Collaborator samples came from the United States, Italy and Spain and covered acute and convalescent phases of COVID-19. Samples were obtained from the ongoing ImmuneRACE study (first 160 participants) and from approximately 1,200 subjects provided by 6 global collaborators. The material from the prospective study consisted of cDNA or gDNA derived from T cells, B-cell-depleted T cells, or PBMCs. Where available, HLA class I and class II types were obtained from metadata supplied by the sample provider rather than from assay-based typing. Deeply sampled blood TCRbeta repertoires from subjects exposed to, actively infected with, or recovered from COVID-19 were included in the dataset. The repertoires were made available in a free public database intended to serve as a resource for research on the immune response to SARS-CoV-2. The sample metadata nearly always contained a de-identified subject ID, COVID-19 status, age in years and sex.

Collaborating institutions collected whole blood in K2EDTA tubes following their own protocols. For TCRbeta analysis, collaborators shipped samples as frozen whole blood, isolated PBMCs, or DNA extracted from either of those sample types. TCRbeta CDR3 regions were amplified from genomic DNA using the immunoSEQ Assay, a bias-controlled multiplex PCR. From the authors' description of their analysis: The number of nucleated cells in each sample was estimated from the amplification of reference gene primers within the assay. To quantify the absolute abundance of each unique TCRbeta CDR3 rearrangement, sequence reads were collapsed and filtered. Productive Simpson clonality was computed per sample as the square root of Simpson's diversity index over productive rearrangements. Sourced from immuneACCESS, this table was stored by TCRdb with only in-frame sequences that have V and J called. A share of the clones is absent; for the studies checked, an unresolved V gene accounts for under half, and the remainder has no known explanation. V, J and clone size were drawn from that table, and D and trimming were deduced from the DNA. For this sample the table gives hundreds of thousands of clones, of which approximately 91% were detected only once. The top ten clones comprise just over 0.7% of the sample.

As for this clone: The antigen it recognizes is unknown. No base-level quality is on record; no much larger clone is a single base apart.

The investigation overall reported the following: Clinical and demographic metadata were provided uncurated, with the amount varying by source and participant.

At the junction V is shortened by 1 base and J by 5 bases, with 14 bases in between. The CDR3 has 15 amino acids, counting the end cysteine and phenylalanine. Only CDR3 DNA remains: 45 bases, in frame from the first base. CDR1 and CDR2 are read off the germline V gene (reference sequence) as LGHDT and YNNKEL. The specimen sequenced was peripheral blood. This clonotype was obtained from a man between 40 and 49 years old with acute or convalescent COVID-19. Recombination joined TRBV3-1 (or the pseudogene TRBV3-2) with TRBJ1-1, with TRBD1 as a weak D call on 6 bases. This receptor has the CDR3 CASSQALQGGTEAFF. The sequenced DNA is TGTGCCAGCAGCCAAGCGTTACAGGGAGGGACTGAAGCTTTCTTT.